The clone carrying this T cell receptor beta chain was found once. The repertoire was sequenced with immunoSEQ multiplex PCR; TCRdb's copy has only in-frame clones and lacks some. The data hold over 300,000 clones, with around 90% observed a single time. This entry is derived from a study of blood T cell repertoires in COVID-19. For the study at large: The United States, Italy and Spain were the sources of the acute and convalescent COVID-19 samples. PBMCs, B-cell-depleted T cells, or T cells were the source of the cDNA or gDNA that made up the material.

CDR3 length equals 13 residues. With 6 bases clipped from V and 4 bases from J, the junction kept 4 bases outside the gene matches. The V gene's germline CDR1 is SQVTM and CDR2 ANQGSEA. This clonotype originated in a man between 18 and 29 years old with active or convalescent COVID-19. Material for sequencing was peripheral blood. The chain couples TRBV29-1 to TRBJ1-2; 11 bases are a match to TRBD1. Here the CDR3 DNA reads TGCAGCGTGACCGGACAGGGGGCCTATGGCTACACCTTC. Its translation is CSVTGQGAYGYTF.